These 3 T cell receptor beta chains originate from one sample sequenced in a study of monozygotic twins with cystic fibrosis. Using immunoSEQ multiplex PCR, the repertoire was profiled, and TCRdb retains in-frame clones only, with some absent. The sample lists about 23,000 clones; 95% to 98% were seen once. Sequencing was performed on blood. Source of these receptors: a girl aged 10-17 years with cystic fibrosis.

This chain links TRBV5-1 with TRBJ2-5; D remains ambiguous. This CDR3 comprises 14 residues. Trimming stripped 4 bases from V and 3 bases from J, with 13 bases between. In germline, CDR1 is SGHRS, CDR2 YFSETQ. Here the CDR3 DNA reads TGCGCCAGCAGCAAGGAGAGTGCGGAAGAGACCCAGTACTTC. Protein sequence: CASSKESAEETQYF.

The chain links TRBV20-1 to TRBJ2-5; D remains ambiguous. V was pared by 3 bases and J by 2 bases, with 4 bases between. CDR1 DFQATT and CDR2 SNEGSKA come from the germline V gene (reference sequence). CDR3 length: 11 amino acids. CDR3 in amino acids: CSASEQETQYF. CDR3 DNA: TGCAGTGCTAGTGAACAAGAGACCCAGTACTTC.

The chain has TRBV21-1 and TRBJ2-7; the table's D call TRBD1 went unverified against the DNA. TRBV21-1 is a recognized pseudogene. The CDR3 loop spans 16 amino acids. The CDR3 sequence: CASSTLQGASSYEQYV. In DNA form, the CDR3 reads TGTGCCAGCAGCACGCTACAGGGGGCGAGCTCCTACGAGCAGTACGTC.